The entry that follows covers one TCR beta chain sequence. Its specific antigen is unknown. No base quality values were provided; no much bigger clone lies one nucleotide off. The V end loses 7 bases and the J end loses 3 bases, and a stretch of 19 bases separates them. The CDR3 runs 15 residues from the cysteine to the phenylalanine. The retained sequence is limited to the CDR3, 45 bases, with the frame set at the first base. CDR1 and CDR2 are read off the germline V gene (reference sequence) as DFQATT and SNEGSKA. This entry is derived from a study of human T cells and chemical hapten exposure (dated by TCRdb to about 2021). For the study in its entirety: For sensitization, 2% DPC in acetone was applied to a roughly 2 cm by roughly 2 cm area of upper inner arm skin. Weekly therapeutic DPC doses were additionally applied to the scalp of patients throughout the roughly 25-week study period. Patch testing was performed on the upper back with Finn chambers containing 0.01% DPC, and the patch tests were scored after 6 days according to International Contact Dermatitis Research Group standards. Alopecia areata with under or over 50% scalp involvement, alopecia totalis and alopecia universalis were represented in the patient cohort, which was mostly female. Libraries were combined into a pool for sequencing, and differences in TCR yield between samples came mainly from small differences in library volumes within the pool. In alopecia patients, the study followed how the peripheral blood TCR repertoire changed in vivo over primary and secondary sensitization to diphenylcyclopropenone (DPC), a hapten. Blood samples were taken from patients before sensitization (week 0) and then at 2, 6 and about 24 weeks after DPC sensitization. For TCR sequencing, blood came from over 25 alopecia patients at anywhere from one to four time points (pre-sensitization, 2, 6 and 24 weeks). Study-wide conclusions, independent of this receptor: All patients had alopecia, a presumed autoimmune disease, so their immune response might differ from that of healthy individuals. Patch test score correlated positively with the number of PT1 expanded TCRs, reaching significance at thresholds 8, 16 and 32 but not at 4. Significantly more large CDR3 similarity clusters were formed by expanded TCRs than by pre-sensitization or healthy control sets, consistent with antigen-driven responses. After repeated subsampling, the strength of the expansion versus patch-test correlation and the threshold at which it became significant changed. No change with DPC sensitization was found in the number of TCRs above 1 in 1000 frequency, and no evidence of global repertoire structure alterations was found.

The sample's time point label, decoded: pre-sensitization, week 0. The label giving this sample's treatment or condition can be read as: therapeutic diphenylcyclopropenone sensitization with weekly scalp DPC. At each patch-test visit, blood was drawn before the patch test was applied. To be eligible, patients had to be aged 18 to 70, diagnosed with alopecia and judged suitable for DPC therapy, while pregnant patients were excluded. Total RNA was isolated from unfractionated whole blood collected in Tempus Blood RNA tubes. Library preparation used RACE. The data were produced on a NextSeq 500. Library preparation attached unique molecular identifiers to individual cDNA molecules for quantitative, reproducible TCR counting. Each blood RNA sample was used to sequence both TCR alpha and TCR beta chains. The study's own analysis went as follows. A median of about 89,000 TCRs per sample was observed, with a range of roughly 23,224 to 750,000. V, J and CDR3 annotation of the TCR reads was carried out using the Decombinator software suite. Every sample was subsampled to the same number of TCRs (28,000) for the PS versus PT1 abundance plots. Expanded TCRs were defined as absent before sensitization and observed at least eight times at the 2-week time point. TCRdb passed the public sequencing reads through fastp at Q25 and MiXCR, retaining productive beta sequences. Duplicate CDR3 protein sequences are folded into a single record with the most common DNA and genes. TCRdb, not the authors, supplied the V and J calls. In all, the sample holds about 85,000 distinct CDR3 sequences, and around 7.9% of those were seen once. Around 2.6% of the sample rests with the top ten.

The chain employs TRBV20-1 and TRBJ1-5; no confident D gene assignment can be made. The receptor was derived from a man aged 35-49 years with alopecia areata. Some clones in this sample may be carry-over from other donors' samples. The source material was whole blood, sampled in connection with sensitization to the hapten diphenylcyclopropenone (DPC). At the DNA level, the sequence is TGCAGTGTTATAGATCCCCAGAGCCTCAATCAGCCCCAGCATTTT. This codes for CSVIDPQSLNQPQHF.